This T cell receptor beta chain comes out of a study of chemoradiotherapy in HPV16-positive cancers (dated 2022 in TCRdb). Background for the entire study: Candidate HPV-specific T-cell clones and common TCR motifs were defined through functional T-cell assays on cells from a couple of HPV16-positive patients. Next, the candidate HPV-specific TCRs and motifs were followed in TCR repertoires from roughly 90 patients with HPV-related cancers. Whether T-cell immunity against the HPV oncoproteins E6 and E7 changes during chemoradiotherapy and whether survival is affected by this immunity were examined in the study.

Repertoires were sampled repeatedly over the course of chemoradiotherapy, so clonal expansion could be followed in the tumor microenvironment. This clone was seen a single time. What this receptor recognizes is not known. Base-call qualities are not available, and no considerably larger clone is one nucleotide away. Points the paper makes about the study in general: In HPV16-positive patients, expansion of HPV-responsive T cells during chemoradiotherapy was found to be associated with improved recurrence-free survival. Only two HPV16-positive patients were used to derive the functional definition of HPV-specific T cells, and the survival association was reported for HPV16-positive patients. Expansion of candidate HPV-specific clones and E7-related TCR motifs was observed in the tumor microenvironment during treatment, whereas no such expansion was observed for non-HPV-specific T cells.

V gives up 4 bases and J gives up 1 base, and the segment between their germline ends measures 10 bases. The CDR3 sequence holds 14 residues, the cysteine and phenylalanine included. Only the CDR3 region is kept as DNA, spanning 42 bases read in frame from base 1. Taken from the germline V gene (reference sequence), the CDR1 and CDR2 loops are SEHNR and FQNEAQ. The library came from the immunoSEQ multiplex PCR assay. In TCRdb, the immuneACCESS table is reduced to in-frame sequences with V and J assigned. These tables do not hold every clone; where another copy was compared, an unresolved V gene accounts for under half, and the others remain unexplained. This sample lists 35,000 to 45,000 clones; 76% were detected once. The biggest ten clones account for 5.2% of the sample.

This clonotype was sampled from a human donor with HPV-associated anogenital cancer. The rearrangement combines TRBV7-9 with TRBJ1-1; the D gene cannot be named for sure. Sequenced material: blood, taken from a patient who underwent chemoradiotherapy. The CDR3 is CASSSETPNTEAFF. At the DNA level, the sequence is TGTGCCAGCAGCTCAGAAACACCGAACACTGAAGCTTTCTTT.